This is a list of T cell receptor beta chains from one sample in a study of cytomegalovirus exposure and HLA in healthy donors. Produced via immunoSEQ multiplex PCR; TCRdb's table is partial and in-frame only. This table holds around 270,000 clones, over 70% found once. The sequenced sample was PBMCs. These receptors came from a girl between 2 and 10 years old in good health and CMV-seronegative. Both conserved end residues are part of each CDR3. D genes are given only for firm matches. Clone size is shown for a subset of rows, as once, few, many or a class of expanded clone.

D gene: NA; J gene: TRBJ2-1; clone size: NA; V gene: TRBV21-1; CDR3 DNA: TGTGCCAGCAGCTCGAGGGGGTACAATGAGCAGTTCTTC; CDR3 protein: CASSSRGYNEQFF
D gene: NA; J gene: TRBJ2-5; clone size: NA; V gene: TRBV27; CDR3 DNA: TGTGCCAGCAGTTTAAAGACAGGCATCCAAGAGACCCAGTACTTC; CDR3 protein: CASSLKTGIQETQYF
D gene: NA; J gene: TRBJ1-1; clone size: NA; V gene: TRBV2; CDR3 DNA: TGTGCCAGCACCCTGGCCAGGGGTGAGACTGAAGCTTTCTTT; CDR3 protein: CASTLARGETEAFF
D gene: TRBD1; J gene: TRBJ2-7; clone size: NA; V gene: TRBV7-6; CDR3 DNA: TGTGCCAGCAGCTTCCAGGGGGCGCAGAACGAGCAGTACTTC; CDR3 protein: CASSFQGAQNEQYF
D gene: NA; J gene: TRBJ2-1; clone size: NA; V gene: TRBV5-1; CDR3 DNA: TGCGCCAGCAGCTTGGATGGTAGTGATAATGAGCAGTTCTTC; CDR3 protein: CASSLDGSDNEQFF
D gene: NA; J gene: TRBJ1-3; clone size: NA; V gene: TRBV4-1; CDR3 DNA: TGCGCCAGCAGCCAAGGCAGGGGAGGGCTAAACACCATATATTTT; CDR3 protein: CASSQGRGGLNTIYF
D gene: NA; J gene: TRBJ2-7; clone size: NA; V gene: TRBV10-1; CDR3 DNA: TGCGCCAGCAGTGGCAAGCGGGCCTCCTACGAGCAGTACTTC; CDR3 protein: CASSGKRASYEQYF
D gene: TRBD2; J gene: TRBJ2-3; clone size: NA; V gene: TRBV5-1; CDR3 DNA: TGCGCCAGCAGCCCCCTATTTCGACTAGCGGATACAAGCACAGATACGCAGTATTTT; CDR3 protein: CASSPLFRLADTSTDTQYF
D gene: NA; J gene: TRBJ1-2; clone size: NA; V gene: TRBV6-1; CDR3 DNA: TGTGCCAGCAGTGACACCCAGGGATATGGCTACACCTTC; CDR3 protein: CASSDTQGYGYTF
D gene: NA; J gene: TRBJ2-1; clone size: NA; V gene: TRBV11-2; CDR3 DNA: TGTGCCAGCAGCCCCGTTAACAATGAGCAGTTCTTC; CDR3 protein: CASSPVNNEQFF
D gene: NA; J gene: TRBJ2-1; clone size: NA; V gene: TRBV28; CDR3 DNA: TGTGCCAGCAGTGCGGGGGACACTCACTTTTACAATGAGCAGTTCTTC; CDR3 protein: CASSAGDTHFYNEQFF
D gene: NA; J gene: TRBJ2-7; clone size: few; V gene: TRBV11-2; CDR3 DNA: TGTGCCAGCAGCTTAGGTCGGGGCTACGAGCAGTACTTC; CDR3 protein: CASSLGRGYEQYF
D gene: TRBD2; J gene: TRBJ2-2; clone size: few; V gene: TRBV10-3; CDR3 DNA: TGTGCCATCAGCAGAATGGGACTATGGGGTGGGGAGCTGTTTTTT; CDR3 protein: CAISRMGLWGGELFF
D gene: TRBD1; J gene: TRBJ1-1; clone size: NA; V gene: TRBV5-6; CDR3 DNA: TGTGCCAGCAGCTTGTCGTACAGGGGGCTCACTGAAGCTTTCTTT; CDR3 protein: CASSLSYRGLTEAFF
D gene: NA; J gene: TRBJ1-3; clone size: NA; V gene: TRBV13; CDR3 DNA: TGTGCCAGCAGCTTGGCCAGCGCGACTGGAAACACCATATATTTT; CDR3 protein: CASSLASATGNTIYF
D gene: TRBD1; J gene: TRBJ1-3; clone size: NA; V gene: TRBV9; CDR3 DNA: TGTGCCAGCAGCCTTGACAGGGGAGGAAACACCATATATTTT; CDR3 protein: CASSLDRGGNTIYF
D gene: TRBD1; J gene: TRBJ2-7; clone size: NA; V gene: TRBV5-1; CDR3 DNA: TGCGCCAGCAGCTGGGACAGCGTAGTCTACGAGCAGTACTTC; CDR3 protein: CASSWDSVVYEQYF
D gene: NA; J gene: TRBJ1-2; clone size: NA; V gene: TRBV5-1; CDR3 DNA: TGCGCCAGCAGCTTGGCCGGGTTAGAAGGCTACACCTTC; CDR3 protein: CASSLAGLEGYTF
D gene: TRBD1; J gene: TRBJ2-7; clone size: NA; V gene: TRBV27; CDR3 DNA: TGTGCCAGCAGTTTCCAGGGACAGGGTGGCGAGCAGTACTTC; CDR3 protein: CASSFQGQGGEQYF
D gene: NA; J gene: TRBJ2-1; clone size: NA; V gene: TRBV14; CDR3 DNA: TGTGCCAGCAGCCAAGGGGCCCACTCCTACAATGAGCAGTTCTTC; CDR3 protein: CASSQGAHSYNEQFF
D gene: NA; J gene: TRBJ2-2; clone size: NA; V gene: TRBV11-1; CDR3 DNA: TGTGCCAGCAGCTTCGGGTTCGCGAACACCGGGGAGCTGTTTTTT; CDR3 protein: CASSFGFANTGELFF
D gene: NA; J gene: TRBJ2-4; clone size: NA; V gene: TRBV14; CDR3 DNA: TGTGCCAGCAGCCACGGAGAGATTCAGTACTTC; CDR3 protein: CASSHGEIQYF
D gene: NA; J gene: TRBJ2-5; clone size: once; V gene: TRBV7-8; CDR3 DNA: TGTGCCAGCAGCTTAGAAAGACGGGTGAAGGAGACCCAGTACTTC; CDR3 protein: CASSLERRVKETQYF
D gene: TRBD2; J gene: TRBJ2-2; clone size: NA; V gene: TRBV10-3; CDR3 DNA: TGTGCCATCAGTGGGGGAACTAGCGTTGTCGCGAACACCGGGGAGCTGTTTTTT; CDR3 protein: CAISGGTSVVANTGELFF
D gene: TRBD2; J gene: TRBJ2-5; clone size: NA; V gene: TRBV5-6; CDR3 DNA: TGTGCCAGCAGCTTTTTTAGCGGGGGTGGAGAGACCCAGTACTTC; CDR3 protein: CASSFFSGGGETQYF
D gene: NA; J gene: TRBJ1-3; clone size: once; V gene: TRBV5-1; CDR3 DNA: TGCGCCAGCAGCAAAGGACGGGACACCGGCTCTGGAAACACCATATATTTT; CDR3 protein: CASSKGRDTGSGNTIYF
D gene: TRBD1; J gene: TRBJ2-2; clone size: NA; V gene: TRBV5-5; CDR3 DNA: TGTGCCAGCAGCTTGGCCGACAGGGGAATCACCGGGGAGCTGTTTTTT; CDR3 protein: CASSLADRGITGELFF
D gene: TRBD1; J gene: TRBJ1-4; clone size: few; V gene: TRBV6-6; CDR3 DNA: TGTGCCAGCAGTTATTTCACAGGGGGCAATGAAAAACTGTTTTTT; CDR3 protein: CASSYFTGGNEKLFF
D gene: NA; J gene: TRBJ1-5; clone size: NA; V gene: TRBV7-9; CDR3 DNA: TGTGCCAGCAGCTTAGGAGGCAGGGGCAATCAGCCCCAGCATTTT; CDR3 protein: CASSLGGRGNQPQHF
D gene: TRBD1; J gene: TRBJ1-2; clone size: NA; V gene: TRBV10-3; CDR3 DNA: TGTGCCATCAGTGGGGAGCAACAGGGGGCGAAACCGAACTATGGCTACACCTTC; CDR3 protein: CAISGEQQGAKPNYGYTF